This TCR beta chain was captured in a study of shared clonotypes between healthy human individuals. Data came from immunoSEQ multiplex PCR; TCRdb stores just in-frame clones and leaves some out. The sample lists 530,000 or so clones, approximately 79% seen once, with roughly an eighth in the top ten. The CDR3 extends over 13 amino acids. Trimming removed 3 bases at V and 8 bases at J, with 13 bases between. CDR1 is LNHDA and CDR2 is SQIVND in the germline V gene (reference sequence). The sequence came from a middle-aged woman in good health. Some clones in this sample may be carry-over from other donors' samples. Sample: PBMCs. The chain couples TRBV19 to TRBJ1-2; a weak D match, TRBD1 (5 bases). CDR3 nucleotides: TGTGCCAGTAGTATGCGGCAGGGCTACGGCTACACCTTC. Protein sequence: CASSMRQGYGYTF.